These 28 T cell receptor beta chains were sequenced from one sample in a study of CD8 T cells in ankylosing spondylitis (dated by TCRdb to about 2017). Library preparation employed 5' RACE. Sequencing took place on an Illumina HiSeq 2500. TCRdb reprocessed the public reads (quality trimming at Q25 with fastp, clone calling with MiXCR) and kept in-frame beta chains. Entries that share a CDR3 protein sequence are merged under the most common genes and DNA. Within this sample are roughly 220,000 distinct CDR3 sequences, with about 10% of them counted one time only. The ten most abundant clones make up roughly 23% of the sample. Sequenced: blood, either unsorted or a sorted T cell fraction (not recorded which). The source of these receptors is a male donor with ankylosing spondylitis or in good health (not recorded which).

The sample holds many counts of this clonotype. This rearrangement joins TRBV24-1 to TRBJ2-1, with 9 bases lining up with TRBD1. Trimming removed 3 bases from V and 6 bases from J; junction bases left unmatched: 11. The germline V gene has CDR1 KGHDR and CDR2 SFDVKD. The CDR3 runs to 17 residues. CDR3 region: CATSDPHRDRAPNEQFF. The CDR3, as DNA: TGTGCCACCAGTGATCCCCACCGGGACAGGGCCCCCAATGAGCAGTTCTTC.

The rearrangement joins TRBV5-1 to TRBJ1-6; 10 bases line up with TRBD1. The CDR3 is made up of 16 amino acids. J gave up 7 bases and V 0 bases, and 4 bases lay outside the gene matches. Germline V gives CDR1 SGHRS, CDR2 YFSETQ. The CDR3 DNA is TGCGCCAGCAGCTTGGGGGACAGGGGAGGCAATTCACCCCTCCACTTT. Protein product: CASSLGDRGGNSPLHF.

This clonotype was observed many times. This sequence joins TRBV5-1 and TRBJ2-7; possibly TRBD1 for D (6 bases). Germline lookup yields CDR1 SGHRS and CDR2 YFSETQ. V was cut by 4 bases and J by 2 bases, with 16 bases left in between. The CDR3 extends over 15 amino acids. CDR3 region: CASSPSTDRAYEQYF. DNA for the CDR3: TGCGCCAGCAGCCCATCCACGGACAGAGCCTACGAGCAGTACTTC.

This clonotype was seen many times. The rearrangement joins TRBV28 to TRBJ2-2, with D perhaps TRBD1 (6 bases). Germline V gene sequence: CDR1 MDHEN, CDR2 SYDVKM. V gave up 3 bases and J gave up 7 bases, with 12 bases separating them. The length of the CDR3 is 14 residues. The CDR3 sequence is CASSFSGAVGELFF. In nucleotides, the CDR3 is TGTGCCAGCAGTTTCTCAGGGGCGGTCGGGGAGCTGTTTTTT.

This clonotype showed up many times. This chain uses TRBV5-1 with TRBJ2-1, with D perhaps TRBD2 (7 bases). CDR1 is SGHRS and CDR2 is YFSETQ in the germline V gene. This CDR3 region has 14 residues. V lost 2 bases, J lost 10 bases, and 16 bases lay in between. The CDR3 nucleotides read TGCGCCAGCAGCTTCCGGGGGGCCCAATGGGAGCAGTTCTTC. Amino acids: CASSFRGAQWEQFF.

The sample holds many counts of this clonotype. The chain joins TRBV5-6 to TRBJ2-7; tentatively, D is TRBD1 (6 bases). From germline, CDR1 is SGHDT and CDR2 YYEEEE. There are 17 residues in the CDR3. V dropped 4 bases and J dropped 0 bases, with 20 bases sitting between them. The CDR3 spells CASSHTSGTTYSYEQYF. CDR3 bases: TGTGCCAGCAGCCACACCTCCGGGACAACCTACTCCTACGAGCAGTACTTC.

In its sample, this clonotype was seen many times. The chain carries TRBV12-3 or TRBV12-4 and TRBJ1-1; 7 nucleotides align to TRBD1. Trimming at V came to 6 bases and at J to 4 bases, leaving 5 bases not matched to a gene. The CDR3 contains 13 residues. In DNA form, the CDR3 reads TGTGCCAGCAGCATTACAGGGGCCACTGAAGCTTTCTTT. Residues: CASSITGATEAFF.

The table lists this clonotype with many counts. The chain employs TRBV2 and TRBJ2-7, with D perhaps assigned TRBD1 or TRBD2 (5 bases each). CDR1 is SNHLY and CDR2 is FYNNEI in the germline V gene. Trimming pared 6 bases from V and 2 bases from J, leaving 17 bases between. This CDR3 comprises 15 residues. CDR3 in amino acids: CASRDTGTSAYEQYF. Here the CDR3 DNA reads TGTGCCAGCAGGGACACCGGGACGTCGGCCTACGAGCAGTACTTC.

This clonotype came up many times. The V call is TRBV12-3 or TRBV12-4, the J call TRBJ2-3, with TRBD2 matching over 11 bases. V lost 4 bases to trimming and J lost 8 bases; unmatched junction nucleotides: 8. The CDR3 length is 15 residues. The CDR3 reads CASSSPLAGVGTQYF. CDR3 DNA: TGTGCCAGCAGTTCCCCACTAGCGGGGGTAGGTACGCAGTATTTT.

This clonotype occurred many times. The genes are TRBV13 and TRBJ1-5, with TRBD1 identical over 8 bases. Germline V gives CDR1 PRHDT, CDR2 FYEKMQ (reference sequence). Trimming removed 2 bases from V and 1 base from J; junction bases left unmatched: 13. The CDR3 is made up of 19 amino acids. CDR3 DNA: TGTGCCAGCAGCTTACCTACCGGACAGGGCCCAAAGAGCAATCAGCCCCAGCATTTT. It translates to CASSLPTGQGPKSNQPQHF. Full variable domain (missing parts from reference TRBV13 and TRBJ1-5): AAGVIQSPRHLIKEKRETATLKCYPIPRHDTVYWYQQGPGQDPQFLISFYEKMQSDKGSIPDRFSAQQFSDYHSELNMSSLELGDSALYFCASSLPTGQGPKSNQPQHFGDGTRLSIL.

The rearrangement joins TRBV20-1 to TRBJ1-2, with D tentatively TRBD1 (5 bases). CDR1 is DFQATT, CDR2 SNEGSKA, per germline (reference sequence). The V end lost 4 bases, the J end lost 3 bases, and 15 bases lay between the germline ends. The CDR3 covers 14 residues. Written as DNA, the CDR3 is TGCAGTGCTACCAGACGGGGCCTGGACTATGGCTACACCTTC. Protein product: CSATRRGLDYGYTF.

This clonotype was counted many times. DNA for the CDR3: TGTGCCAGCTCACCACCGGCAGGGAGCACAGATACGCAGTATTTT. Its protein is CASSPPAGSTDTQYF. The chain is built from TRBV18 and TRBJ2-3; perhaps TRBD1 as D (5 bases). Germline assignment: CDR1 KGHSH and CDR2 LQKENI. V lost 0 bases, J lost 0 bases, and 7 bases lay in between. The length of the CDR3 is 15 residues.

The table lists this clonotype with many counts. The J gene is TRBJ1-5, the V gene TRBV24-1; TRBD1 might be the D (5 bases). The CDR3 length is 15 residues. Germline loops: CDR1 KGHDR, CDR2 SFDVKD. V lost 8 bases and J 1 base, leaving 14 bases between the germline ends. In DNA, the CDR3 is TGTGCCACCACCCCCGACGAGGGGAGCAATCAGCCCCAGCATTTT. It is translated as CATTPDEGSNQPQHF.

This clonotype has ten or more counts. Here the CDR3 reads CASSLGPSRQGSEKLFF. The CDR3 DNA sequence: TGCGCCAGCAGCTTGGGTCCCTCGCGGCAGGGTAGTGAAAAACTGTTTTTT. V and J are TRBV5-1 and TRBJ1-4; maybe TRBD1 (5 bases). V was cut by 0 bases and J by 7 bases, with 19 bases left in between. CDR3 length: 17 amino acids. CDR1 and CDR2 from the germline V gene are SGHRS and YFSETQ. Drawing the rest from reference TRBV5-1 and TRBJ1-4, the complete variable domain is KAGVTQTPRYLIKTRGQQVTLSCSPISGHRSVSWYQQTPGQGLQFLFEYFSETQRNKGNFPGRFSGRQFSNSRSEMNVSTLELGDSALYLCASSLGPSRQGSEKLFFGSGTQLSVL.

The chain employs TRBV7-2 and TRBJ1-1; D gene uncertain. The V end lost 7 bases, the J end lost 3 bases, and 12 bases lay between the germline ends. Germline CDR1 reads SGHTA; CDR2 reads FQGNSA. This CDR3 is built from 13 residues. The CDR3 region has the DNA TGTGCCAGCATGCAGGCTCCGGACACTGAAGCTTTCTTT. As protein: CASMQAPDTEAFF.

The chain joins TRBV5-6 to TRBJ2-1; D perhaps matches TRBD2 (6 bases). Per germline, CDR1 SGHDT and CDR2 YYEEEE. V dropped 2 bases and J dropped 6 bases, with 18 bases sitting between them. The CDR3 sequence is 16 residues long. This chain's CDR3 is CASSFLGPEGGNEQFF. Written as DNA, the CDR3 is TGTGCCAGCAGCTTCTTAGGGCCTGAGGGAGGCAATGAGCAGTTCTTC.

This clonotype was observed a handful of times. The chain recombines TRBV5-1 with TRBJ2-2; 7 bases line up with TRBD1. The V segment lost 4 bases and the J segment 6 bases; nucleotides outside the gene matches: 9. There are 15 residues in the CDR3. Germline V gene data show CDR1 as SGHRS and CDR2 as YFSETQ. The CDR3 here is CASSRTSGTAGELFF. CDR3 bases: TGCGCCAGCAGCCGTACCTCTGGGACAGCCGGGGAGCTGTTTTTT. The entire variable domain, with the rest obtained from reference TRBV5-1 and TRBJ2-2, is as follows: KAGVTQTPRYLIKTRGQQVTLSCSPISGHRSVSWYQQTPGQGLQFLFEYFSETQRNKGNFPGRFSGRQFSNSRSEMNVSTLELGDSALYLCASSRTSGTAGELFFGEGSRLTVL.

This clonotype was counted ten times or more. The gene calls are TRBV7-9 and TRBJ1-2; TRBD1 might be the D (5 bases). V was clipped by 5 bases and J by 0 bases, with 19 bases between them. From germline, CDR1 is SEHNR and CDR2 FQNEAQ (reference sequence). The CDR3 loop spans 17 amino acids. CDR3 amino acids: CASSIPLLGGANYGYTF. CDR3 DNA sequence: TGTGCCAGCAGCATACCCCTTTTGGGGGGAGCTAACTATGGCTACACCTTC.

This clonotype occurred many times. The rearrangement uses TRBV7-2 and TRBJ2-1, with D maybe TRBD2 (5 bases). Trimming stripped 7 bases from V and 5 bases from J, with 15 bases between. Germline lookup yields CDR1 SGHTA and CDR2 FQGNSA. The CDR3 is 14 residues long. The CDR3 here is CASTSGRDDNEQFF. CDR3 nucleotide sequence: TGTGCCAGCACTTCAGGACGGGATGACAATGAGCAGTTCTTC.

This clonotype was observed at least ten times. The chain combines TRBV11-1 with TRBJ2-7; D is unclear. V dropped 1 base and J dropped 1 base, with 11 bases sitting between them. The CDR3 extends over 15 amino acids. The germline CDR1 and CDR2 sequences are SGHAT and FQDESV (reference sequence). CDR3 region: CASSLDPIKSYEQYF. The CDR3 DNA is TGTGCCAGCAGCTTAGATCCTATTAAATCCTACGAGCAGTACTTC.

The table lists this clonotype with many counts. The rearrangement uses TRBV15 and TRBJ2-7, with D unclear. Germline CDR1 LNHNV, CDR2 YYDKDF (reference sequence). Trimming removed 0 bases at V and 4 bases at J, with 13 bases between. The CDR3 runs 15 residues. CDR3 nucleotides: TGTGCCACCAGCAGAGATAAAGAGGTCGGTTACGAGCAGTACTTC. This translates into CATSRDKEVGYEQYF.

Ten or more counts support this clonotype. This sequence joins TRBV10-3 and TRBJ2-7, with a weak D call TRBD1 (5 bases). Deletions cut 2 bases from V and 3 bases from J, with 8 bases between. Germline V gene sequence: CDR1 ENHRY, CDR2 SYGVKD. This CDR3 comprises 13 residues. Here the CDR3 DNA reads TGTGCCATCAGTGAGCTACAGGACTACGAGCAGTACTTC. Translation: CAISELQDYEQYF.

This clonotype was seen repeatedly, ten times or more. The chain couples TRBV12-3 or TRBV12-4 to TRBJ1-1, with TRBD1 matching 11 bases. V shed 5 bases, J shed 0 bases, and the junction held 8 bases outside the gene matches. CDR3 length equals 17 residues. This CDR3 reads CASSPGTGGPMNTEAFF. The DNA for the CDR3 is TGTGCCAGCAGTCCCGGGACAGGGGGTCCCATGAACACTGAAGCTTTCTTT.

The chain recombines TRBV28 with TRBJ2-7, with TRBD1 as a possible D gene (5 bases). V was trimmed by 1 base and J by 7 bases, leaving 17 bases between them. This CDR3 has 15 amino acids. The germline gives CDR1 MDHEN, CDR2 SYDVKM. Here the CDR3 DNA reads TGTGCCAGCAGTTTATCTGGCTACGCTACAGGAGAGCAGTACTTC. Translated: CASSLSGYATGEQYF. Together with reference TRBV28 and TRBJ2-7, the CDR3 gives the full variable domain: DVKVTQSSRYLVKRTGEKVFLECVQDMDHENMFWYRQDPGLGLRLIYFSYDVKMKEKGDIPEGYSVSREKKERFSLILESASTNQTSMYLCASSLSGYATGEQYFGPGTRLTVT.

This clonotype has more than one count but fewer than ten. The CDR3, as DNA: TGCAGCGTTGAAGGGGGGGATTTGGGGACCCAGTACTTC. As protein: CSVEGGDLGTQYF. This sequence joins TRBV29-1 and TRBJ2-5; D is possibly TRBD2 (6 bases). V lost 1 base and J 7 bases, leaving 13 bases between the germline ends. The CDR3 is 13 amino acids. Germline CDR1 SQVTM, CDR2 ANQGSEA.

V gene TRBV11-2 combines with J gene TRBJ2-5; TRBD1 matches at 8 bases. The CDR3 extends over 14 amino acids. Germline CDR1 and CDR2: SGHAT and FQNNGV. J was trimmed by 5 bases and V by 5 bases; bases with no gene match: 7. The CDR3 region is CASSTTTGEETQYF. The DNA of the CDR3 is TGTGCCAGCAGCACCACGACAGGGGAGGAGACCCAGTACTTC.

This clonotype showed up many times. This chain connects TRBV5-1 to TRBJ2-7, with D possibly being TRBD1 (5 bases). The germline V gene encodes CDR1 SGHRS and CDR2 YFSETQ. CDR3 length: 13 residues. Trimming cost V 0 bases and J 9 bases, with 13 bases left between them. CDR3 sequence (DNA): TGCGCCAGCAGCTTGGAAATTACTACAGGGCAGTACTTC. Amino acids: CASSLEITTGQYF.

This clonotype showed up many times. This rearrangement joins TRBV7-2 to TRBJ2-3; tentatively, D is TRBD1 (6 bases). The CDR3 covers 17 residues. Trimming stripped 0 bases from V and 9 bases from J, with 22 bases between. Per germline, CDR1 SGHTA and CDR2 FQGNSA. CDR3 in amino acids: CASSLARTWGTGKTQYF. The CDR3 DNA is TGTGCCAGCAGCTTAGCCCGGACCTGGGGCACAGGGAAAACGCAGTATTTT.